The 20 T cell receptor beta chains given below trace back to one sample, sequenced in a study of blood T cell repertoires in COVID-19 (dated by TCRdb to 2018 to 2020). Library construction relied on the immunoSEQ multiplex PCR assay. This immuneACCESS table, as held by TCRdb, lists in-frame sequences with V and J called but not all clones. Of the missing ones, under half trace to an unresolved V gene in checked studies; the others have no known cause. The sample table holds some 370,000 clones, of which over 75% were seen once. Jointly, the top ten make up less than 11% of the sample. The specimen was peripheral blood. The source of these receptors is a woman in her thirties with COVID-19, enrolled during active disease.

This chain connects TRBV19 to TRBJ2-1; TRBD2 matches at 9 bases. V gave up 6 bases and J gave up 10 bases; unmatched junction bases: 16. Germline lookup yields CDR1 LNHDA and CDR2 SQIVND (reference sequence). The CDR3 extends over 16 amino acids. The CDR3 spells CASRRTGTSKFGEQFF. CDR3 sequence (DNA): TGTGCCAGTAGGCGAACCGGGACTAGCAAATTTGGAGAGCAGTTCTTC. Variable domain in full (rest from reference TRBV19 and TRBJ2-1): DGGITQSPKYLFRKEGQNVTLSCEQNLNHDAMYWYRQDPGQGLRLIYYSQIVNDFQKGDIAEGYSVSREKKESFPLTVTSAQKNPTAFYLCASRRTGTSKFGEQFFGPGTRLTVL.

V gene TRBV7-9 combines with J gene TRBJ2-2; D perhaps matches TRBD1 (6 bases). This CDR3 is 15 amino acids long. The ends were cut back, 2 bases at V and 7 bases at J, with 14 bases in the middle. Germline V gene sequence: CDR1 SEHNR, CDR2 FQNEAQ (reference sequence). CDR3 loop: CASSLSQGNLGELFF. The DNA for the CDR3 is TGTGCCAGCAGCTTATCGCAGGGGAATCTCGGGGAGCTGTTTTTT. Full variable domain (rest looked up from reference TRBV7-9 and TRBJ2-2): DTGVSQNPRHKITKRGQNVTFRCDPISEHNRLYWYRQTLGQGPEFLTYFQNEAQLEKSRLLSDRFSAERPKGSFSTLEIQRTEQGDSAMYLCASSLSQGNLGELFFGEGSRLTVL.

This clone occurred a few times. The chain uses TRBV2 and TRBJ2-4, with TRBD2 identical over 12 bases. The CDR3 loop spans 16 amino acids. V was pared by 6 bases and J by 0 bases, with 3 bases of the junction left unmatched. Germline assignment: CDR1 SNHLY and CDR2 FYNNEI. The CDR3 loop is CASRKGLAGAKNIQYF. As DNA, the CDR3 is TGTGCCAGCAGGAAGGGACTAGCGGGAGCCAAAAACATTCAGTACTTC.

The chain recombines TRBV5-4 with TRBJ1-2; TRBD1 might be the D (5 bases). V dropped 3 bases and J dropped 8 bases, with 20 bases sitting between them. CDR3 length: 15 amino acids. The germline V gene encodes CDR1 SGHNT and CDR2 YYREEE (reference sequence). CDR3 bases: TGTGCCAGCAGCTCCTACGGGACTCTAGGGAGGGGCTACACCTTC. Protein: CASSSYGTLGRGYTF.

This sequence joins TRBV2 and TRBJ1-4; D is unresolved. CDR3 length: 14 residues. The V gene lost 0 bases and the J gene lost 10 bases, with 12 bases spanning the gap. Germline CDR1 is SNHLY and CDR2 is FYNNEI. The CDR3 region has the DNA TGTGCCAGCAGTGAAGCTGACCGGGAGGGAAAACTGTTTTTT. Translation gives CASSEADREGKLFF. Full variable domain (missing parts from reference TRBV2 and TRBJ1-4): EPEVTQTPSHQVTQMGQEVILRCVPISNHLYFYWYRQILGQKVEFLVSFYNNEISEKSEIFDDQFSVERPDGSNFTLKIRSTKLEDSAMYFCASSEADREGKLFFGSGTQLSVL.

The rearrangement links TRBV3-1 (or the pseudogene TRBV3-2) to TRBJ2-5, with 7 bases fitting TRBD2. The CDR3 totals 14 residues. Germline assignment: CDR1 LGHDT and CDR2 YNNKEL (reference sequence). V was pared by 6 bases and J by 2 bases, with 6 bases of the junction left unmatched. The CDR3 DNA reads TGTGCCAGCAGGGGTACTAGCGCTCAAGAGACCCAGTACTTC. Encoded protein: CASRGTSAQETQYF.

In its sample, this clone was seen a few times. The V gene is TRBV30, the J gene TRBJ1-2, with no clear D. The CDR3 has 12 residues. The germline V gene encodes CDR1 GTSNPN and CDR2 SVGIG (reference sequence). V dropped 0 bases and J dropped 8 bases, with 10 bases sitting between them. The CDR3 nucleotides read TGTGCCTGGAGTGTACAAATGTCCGGCTACACCTTC. This sequence encodes CAWSVQMSGYTF.

The chain combines TRBV29-1 with TRBJ1-1, with 11 bases identical to TRBD1. Germline CDR1 and CDR2: SQVTM and ANQGSEA. Trimming removed 6 bases from V and 1 base from J; junction bases left unmatched: 7. The length of the CDR3 is 15 residues. In DNA, the CDR3 is TGCAGCGTGAGGGGGGACAGGGGGTCGAACACTGAAGCTTTCTTT. This codes for CSVRGDRGSNTEAFF.

The chain links TRBV3-1 (or the pseudogene TRBV3-2) to TRBJ2-7; 7 bases map to TRBD1. This CDR3 has 14 amino acids. Germline assignment: CDR1 LGHDT and CDR2 YNNKEL (reference sequence). Trimming took 2 bases from V and 5 from J; bases not matched to a gene: 6. The CDR3 sequence is CASSQREQGNEQYF. CDR3 nucleotides: TGTGCCAGCAGCCAAAGGGAACAGGGGAACGAGCAGTACTTC.

The rearrangement uses TRBV5-4 and TRBJ1-1; 10 bases map to TRBD1. Germline V gene sequence: CDR1 SGHNT, CDR2 YYREEE (reference sequence). The length of the CDR3 is 16 residues. With V trimmed by 4 bases and J by 1 base, 7 bases remained unmatched. In nucleotides, the CDR3 is TGTGCCAGCAGCCTTGGGACAGGGGCCACGAACACTGAAGCTTTCTTT. This gives the protein CASSLGTGATNTEAFF.

V usage is TRBV9 and J usage is TRBJ1-1; no clear D gene. V was cut by 0 bases and J by 2 bases, with 11 bases left in between. Germline CDR1 SGDLS, CDR2 YYNGEE. There are 15 residues in the CDR3. CDR3 sequence: CASSVGPGINTEAFF. The CDR3 DNA follows: TGTGCCAGCAGCGTAGGGCCGGGTATCAACACTGAAGCTTTCTTT.

The chain couples TRBV24-1 to TRBJ2-7; D gene ambiguous. Germline values: CDR1 KGHDR, CDR2 SFDVKD. The CDR3 totals 15 residues. Trimming pared 2 bases from V and 2 bases from J, leaving 12 bases between. This CDR3 reads CATSDSVQAPYEQYF. The DNA for the CDR3 is TGTGCCACCAGTGATTCGGTCCAGGCCCCCTACGAGCAGTACTTC.

V and J are TRBV5-5 and TRBJ1-2; the match to TRBD1 covers 7 bases. The CDR3 is 13 residues long. V gave up 4 bases and J gave up 2 bases; unmatched junction bases: 2. Germline V lookup: CDR1 SGHKS, CDR2 YYEKEE (reference sequence). The CDR3 sequence: CASSKGQNYGYTF. CDR3 nucleotide sequence: TGTGCCAGCAGCAAGGGACAGAACTATGGCTACACCTTC.

Comment on this clone: The CDR3 does not end in the conserved phenylalanine or tryptophan, so this is likely a read error. Because the CDR3's place on the DNA is in doubt, the DNA is left out and the CDR3 is given as listed by TCRdb. This chain uses TRBV7-3 with TRBJ1-3; no check of the table's D call, TRBD1, against the DNA was made. The V gene's germline CDR1 is SGHTA and CDR2 FQGTGA. The CDR3 contains 13 residues when both ends are counted. The CDR3 sequence: CASSLGDRESERL.

The genes are TRBV7-9 and TRBJ2-5; weak D call: TRBD2 (5 bases). CDR1 is SEHNR and CDR2 is FQNEAQ in the germline V gene (reference sequence). CDR3 length: 14 residues. Trimming shortened V by 0 bases and J by 5 bases, and 10 bases separated the two germline ends. The chain's CDR3 is CASSLAGGYETQYF. The DNA for the CDR3 is TGTGCCAGCAGCTTAGCTGGAGGATACGAGACCCAGTACTTC.

V and J are TRBV4-3 and TRBJ2-3; weak D call: TRBD1 (5 bases). V was clipped by 1 base and J by 3 bases, with 8 bases between them. This CDR3 region has 14 residues. The germline CDR1 and CDR2 sequences are LGHNA and YSLEER. The CDR3 sequence is CASSQGQRTDTQYF. The DNA of the CDR3 is TGCGCCAGCAGCCAAGGACAGAGGACAGATACGCAGTATTTT.

CDR3 DNA sequence: TGTGCCAGCAGCATACAGGGGGATGGTCAGCCCCAGCATTTT. It specifies CASSIQGDGQPQHF. This chain joins TRBV5-4 and TRBJ1-5; TRBD1 matches 8 bases. This CDR3 comprises 14 residues. Looked up from germline, CDR1 is SGHNT and CDR2 is YYREEE (reference sequence). The trim removed 4 bases at V and 6 bases at J, leaving 6 bases unmatched.

Here the CDR3 reads CASSPRRWGQGYYGYTF. The CDR3 nucleotides read TGTGCCAGCAGCCCAAGGAGATGGGGACAGGGGTACTATGGCTACACCTTC. The V gene is TRBV7-2, the J gene TRBJ1-2, with TRBD1 matching over 10 bases. After removal of 5 bases from V and 3 bases from J, the junction contained 12 bases not matched to a gene. The CDR3 covers 17 residues. Germline V gene lookup returns CDR1 SGHTA and CDR2 FQGNSA.

V usage is TRBV6-5 and J usage is TRBJ2-2; 11 bases map to TRBD2. This CDR3 is built from 16 residues. Germline CDR1 MNHEY, CDR2 SVGAGI. Unmatched junction bases numbered 7, after V lost 3 bases and J lost 7 bases. As DNA, the CDR3 is TGTGCCAGCAGTTATTTGACTAGCGGGAAGGGCGGGGAGCTGTTTTTT. Its protein product is CASSYLTSGKGGELFF.

This sequence joins TRBV4-3 and TRBJ2-2, with TRBD1 as a possible D gene (6 bases). The CDR3 extends over 16 amino acids. Germline V gives CDR1 LGHNA, CDR2 YSLEER. Trimming stripped 0 bases from V and 5 bases from J, with 13 bases between. Written as DNA, the CDR3 is TGCGCCAGCAGCCAAGACGCAGGGGTAGAGACCGGGGAGCTGTTTTTT. This translates into CASSQDAGVETGELFF.